Listed here are 5 T cell receptor beta chains from one sample, sequenced in a study of brain T cells in children with intractable seizures. Time point here: blood from clinic visit 5 months post-surgery; TSC patient then seizure free. This table comes from immunoSEQ multiplex PCR, and its TCRdb copy is limited to in-frame clones, with some not included. The table includes about 340,000 clones, about 94% detected once. Material: peripheral blood, obtained approximately 5 months after surgery. The receptor source for this set is a boy younger than two with tuberous sclerosis and intractable seizures.

V is TRBV12-5 and J is TRBJ1-6; 10 bases line up with TRBD1. Germline loops: CDR1 LGHNT, CDR2 FRNRAP. This CDR3 is 18 amino acids long. V gave up 0 bases and J gave up 3 bases; unmatched junction bases: 5. CDR3 nucleotide sequence: TGTGCTAGTGGTTTGGTACTTGACAGGGGGCACTATAATTCACCCCTCCACTTT. It encodes CASGLVLDRGHYNSPLHF.

The chain is built from TRBV7-9 and TRBJ1-2, with 8 bases aligning to TRBD1. Per germline, CDR1 SEHNR and CDR2 FQNEAQ (reference sequence). This CDR3 has 14 amino acids. V gave up 1 base and J gave up 8 bases; unmatched junction bases: 6. The CDR3 sequence: CASSLGDRGSGYTF. CDR3 sequence (DNA): TGTGCCAGCAGCTTAGGCGACAGGGGTTCAGGCTACACCTTC.

This clone was seen only once. The genes are TRBV13 and TRBJ1-5, with a tentative D call TRBD1 (5 bases). This CDR3 spans 15 amino acids. The ends were cut back, 3 bases at V and 4 bases at J, with 13 bases in the middle. CDR1 and CDR2 (germline): PRHDT, FYEKMQ (reference sequence). The CDR3 spells CASSLGLGANQPQHF. The CDR3 DNA reads TGTGCCAGCAGCTTGGGACTCGGGGCGAATCAGCCCCAGCATTTT.

CDR3 bases: TGTGCCAGCAGCTTAGCCTACAATGAGCAGTTCTTC. Translation: CASSLAYNEQFF. The J gene is TRBJ2-1, the V gene TRBV11-2; D is ambiguous. V was trimmed by 1 base and J by 2 bases, leaving 0 bases between them. CDR3 length: 12 amino acids. Per the germline V gene, CDR1 is SGHAT and CDR2 is FQNNGV.

The gene calls are TRBV27 and TRBJ1-5; D gene unclear. The germline CDR1 and CDR2 sequences are MNHEY and SMNVEV (reference sequence). The CDR3 loop spans 14 amino acids. Trimming removed 5 bases at V and 6 bases at J, with 14 bases between. The CDR3 spells CASSHALKVQPQHF. The DNA for the CDR3 is TGTGCCAGCAGTCATGCTCTGAAAGTTCAGCCCCAGCATTTT.